The 21 T cell receptor beta chains below were found in one sample sequenced in a study of glioma-infiltrating T cells. Using RNA template, CDR3s of TCR alpha and beta were amplified with iRepertoire arm-PCR. TCRdb reprocessed the multiplex PCR reads via MiXCR and lists one record per CDR3 protein. The repertoire holds under 4,000 distinct CDR3 sequences, with around 86% as singletons. Sequenced material: glioma tissue, nonneoplastic brain tissue, or PBMCs (not recorded which). These TCRs come from a human donor with low-grade glioma or glioblastoma, undergoing nonglioma brain surgery, or in good health (not recorded which).

For this clonotype: This beta chain slipped into a library made for alpha chains as a stray read, so its size is not meaningful. CDR3: CASRVSYEQYF. The DNA for the CDR3 is TGTGCCAGCAGGGTCAGCTACGAGCAGTACTTC. The chain carries TRBV6-2 or TRBV6-3 and TRBJ2-7; D is undetermined. Trimming shortened V by 6 bases and J by 3 bases, and 6 bases separated the two germline ends. The CDR3 covers 11 residues. Germline V CDR1 and CDR2: MNHEY, SVGEGT.

For this clonotype: An end of the junction differs from the germline gene, which may be a read error. This beta chain came through as a stray read in a library set up for alpha chains, and its size says little. The gene calls are TRBV10-2 and TRBJ1-1; D is ambiguous. CDR3 size: 13 residues. Germline CDR1 and CDR2: WSHSY and SAAADI. CDR3 DNA sequence: TGTGCCAGCAGTTACGGTCGGTGGACTGAAGCTTTCTTT. It translates to CASSYGRWTEAFF.

A note on this clonotype: Within a library made for alpha chains, this beta chain is off target, and its count is uninformative. The genes are TRBV20-1 and TRBJ1-1; TRBD1 is a possible D gene (5 bases). This CDR3 spans 11 amino acids. Trimming removed 5 bases at V and 12 bases at J, with 16 bases between. CDR1 and CDR2 from the germline V gene are DFQATT and SNEGSKA (reference sequence). The CDR3, as DNA: TGCAGTGCTGACGCCAGGGTCGAACCTTTCTTT. It codes for CSADARVEPFF.

About this clonotype: A library prepared for alpha chains yielded this beta chain as an off-target read; its size is of little meaning. This rearrangement joins TRBV28 to TRBJ1-5; no firm D call. The CDR3 sequence is 15 residues long. Between the trimmed V and J ends, which lost 1 base and 2 bases, there was a span of 9 bases. Germline V lookup: CDR1 MDHEN, CDR2 SYDVKM. CDR3 nucleotides: TGTGCCAGCAGTTTATCTCACTCGGGCAATCAGCCCCAGCATTTT. It specifies CASSLSHSGNQPQHF.

This clonotype has a single count. This beta chain represents an off-target read in a library built for alpha chains; its size is of limited meaning. The chain's CDR3 is CATSRGSGSGYEQFF. The CDR3 DNA sequence: TGTGCCACCAGCAGAGGTAGCGGGAGTGGGTATGAGCAGTTCTTC. The chain couples TRBV15 to TRBJ2-1; 9 bases align to TRBD2. Germline V gene sequence: CDR1 LNHNV, CDR2 YYDKDF (reference sequence). V lost 1 base to trimming and J lost 8 bases; unmatched junction nucleotides: 6. CDR3 length: 15 residues.

Of note for this clonotype: The library was built for alpha chains, so this beta chain is an off-target read and its size means little. The chain carries TRBV7-3 and TRBJ2-5; 10 nucleotides align to TRBD2. CDR1 is SGHTA and CDR2 is FQGTGA in the germline V gene. The CDR3 runs to 15 residues. With 5 bases clipped from V and 1 base from J, the junction kept 4 bases outside the gene matches. The DNA of the CDR3 is TGTGCCAGCAGCATGCTAGCGGGAGCCCAAGAGACCCAGTACTTC. As protein: CASSMLAGAQETQYF. Full variable domain (remainder filled in from reference TRBV7-3 and TRBJ2-5): GAGVSQTPSNKVTEKGKYVELRCDPISGHTALYWYRQSLGQGPEFLIYFQGTGAADDSGLPNDRFFAVRPEGSVSTLKIQRTERGDSAVYLCASSMLAGAQETQYFGPGTRLLVL.

Points on this clonotype: This beta chain represents an off-target read in a library built for alpha chains; its size is of limited meaning. The chain uses TRBV4-2 and TRBJ2-3, with D perhaps assigned TRBD1 or TRBD2 (7 bases each). The germline V gene has CDR1 LGHNA and CDR2 YNFKEQ. Trimming pared 1 base from V and 4 bases from J, leaving 15 bases between. The CDR3 consists of 16 residues. CDR3 loop: CASSQATGEGADTQYF. CDR3 bases: TGTGCCAGCAGCCAAGCAACAGGGGAGGGGGCAGATACGCAGTATTTT.

Note on this clonotype: Because the library targeted alpha chains, this beta chain is an off-target read whose size means little. This chain joins TRBV7-2 and TRBJ2-3, with TRBD2 identical over 8 bases. From germline, CDR1 is SGHTA and CDR2 FQGNSA. The CDR3 extends over 16 amino acids. The trim removed 3 bases at V and 1 base at J, leaving 6 bases unmatched. The DNA of the CDR3 is TGTGCCAGCAGCTTGTCTCCCGGGAGGGGCACAGATACGCAGTATTTT. Protein product: CASSLSPGRGTDTQYF.

Concerning this clonotype itself: In a library made to pick up alpha chains, this beta chain is a stray read with a size that means little. V usage is TRBV4-1 and J usage is TRBJ2-1; D is perhaps TRBD1 or TRBD2 (6 bases each). Trimming took 2 bases from V and 9 from J, leaving 17 bases between them. The CDR3 is 15 residues long. Germline loops: CDR1 MGHRA, CDR2 YSYEKL. The CDR3 DNA is TGCGCCAGCAGCCAACTCAGTGGGGGGCTGAGTGAGCAGTTCTTC. Protein: CASSQLSGGLSEQFF.

Turning to this clonotype: This beta chain was picked up by a library intended for alpha chains and is off target, so its count carries little meaning. This rearrangement joins TRBV6-2 or TRBV6-3 to TRBJ2-3, with D hard to call. Germline V CDR1 and CDR2: MNHEY, SVGEGT. V lost 6 bases and J 3 bases, leaving 13 bases between the germline ends. The CDR3 extends over 14 amino acids. The CDR3 nucleotides read TGTGCCAGCAGGGGATACGGGCAAACAGATACGCAGTATTTT. This translates into CASRGYGQTDTQYF.

Concerning this clonotype: Germline and junction disagree at one end, which may indicate a read error. Found in a library prepared for alpha chains, this beta chain is an off-target read, and its abundance has little meaning. This rearrangement joins TRBV10-2 to TRBJ1-5; perhaps TRBD1 as D (6 bases). The CDR3 consists of 13 residues. Germline CDR1 WSHSY, CDR2 SAAADI. The chain's CDR3 is CATGQFSSQPQHF. DNA for the CDR3: TGTGCGACCGGACAGTTTAGCAGTCAGCCCCAGCATTTT.

Points on this clonotype: Since it is a stray read in a library aimed at alpha chains, this beta chain has a size that is not meaningful. In nucleotides, the CDR3 is TGCGCCAGCAGCCAAGATCCCCCCGGCGGGGGCGGTAATCAGCCCCAGCATTTT. This sequence encodes CASSQDPPGGGGNQPQHF. This rearrangement joins TRBV4-3 to TRBJ1-5; D perhaps matches TRBD1 (6 bases). V lost 0 bases, J lost 4 bases, and 19 bases lay in between. Germline V lookup: CDR1 LGHNA, CDR2 YSLEER. This CDR3 has 18 residues.

This clonotype occurred once. One junction end does not reproduce the germline sequence, and a read error may be involved. The library was prepared for alpha chains; this beta chain is a stray read, so its frequency means little. The chain joins TRBV27 to TRBJ1-2; D may be TRBD1 (6 bases). Germline V lookup: CDR1 MNHEY, CDR2 SMNVEV (reference sequence). The CDR3 spans 16 residues. The CDR3 loop is CASSLSSGAINYGYAF. In DNA, the CDR3 is TGTGCCAGCAGTTTATCTTCAGGGGCGATAAACTATGGCTACGCCTTC.

Worth noting for this clonotype: In a library made to pick up alpha chains, this beta chain is a stray read with a size that means little. This chain connects TRBV20-1 to TRBJ1-4; unclear D gene. The CDR3 length is 11 residues. Germline CDR1 and CDR2: DFQATT and SNEGSKA (reference sequence). V lost 1 base and J 7 bases, leaving 4 bases between the germline ends. CDR3: CSARATEKLFF. CDR3 in DNA: TGCAGTGCTAGAGCTACTGAAAAACTGTTTTTT.

A word on this clonotype: Being off target in a library aimed at alpha chains, this beta chain has a size of little meaning. The V call is TRBV28, the J call TRBJ2-5; 7 bases line up with TRBD1. V gave up 5 bases and J gave up 0 bases; unmatched junction bases: 9. The germline V gene has CDR1 MDHEN and CDR2 SYDVKM. This CDR3 region has 16 residues. CDR3 in amino acids: CASSPFRQGYQETQYF. The CDR3 DNA sequence: TGTGCCAGCAGTCCATTCCGACAGGGCTACCAAGAGACCCAGTACTTC.

With respect to this clonotype: As an off-target read in a library built for alpha chains, this beta chain has a frequency of little significance. The chain combines TRBV15 with TRBJ1-6; D is unclear. CDR1 and CDR2 from the germline V gene are LNHNV and YYDKDF (reference sequence). V dropped 4 bases and J dropped 7 bases, with 11 bases sitting between them. The CDR3 totals 14 residues. CDR3 loop: CATSIQRGNSPLHF. The CDR3 DNA follows: TGTGCCACCAGCATACAGCGAGGCAATTCACCCCTCCACTTT.

The sample holds a few counts of this clonotype. Since the library was made to target alpha chains, this beta chain is a stray read and its abundance is not meaningful. The V call is TRBV4-1, the J call TRBJ1-1; TRBD1 might be the D (6 bases). V lost 3 bases and J lost 3, with 11 bases in between. The germline CDR1 and CDR2 sequences are MGHRA and YSYEKL. The CDR3 runs 14 residues. The CDR3 nucleotides are TGCGCCAGCAGCCATGGGACAATCGACACTGAAGCTTTCTTT. It encodes CASSHGTIDTEAFF.

For this clonotype: Since the library was made to target alpha chains, this beta chain is a stray read and its abundance is not meaningful. V gene TRBV6-1 combines with J gene TRBJ2-1; D is undetermined. This CDR3 has 13 residues. Trimming took 6 bases from V and 7 from J, leaving 13 bases between them. The germline CDR1 and CDR2 sequences are MNHNS and SASEGT. The CDR3 sequence: CASSSLLDNEQFF. The CDR3, as DNA: TGTGCCAGCAGCTCACTCCTAGATAATGAGCAGTTCTTC.

Concerning this clonotype: This beta chain represents an off-target read in a library built for alpha chains; its size is of limited meaning. The rearrangement links TRBV6-2 or TRBV6-3 to TRBJ1-6; 7 bases map to TRBD1. This CDR3 has 17 amino acids. V shed 0 bases and J 9 bases; nucleotides not matched to a gene: 11. Germline V lookup: CDR1 MNHEY, CDR2 SVGEGT. The CDR3 DNA sequence: TGTGCCAGCAGTTACTCTATCCGACAGGGAGATTTTTCACCCCTCCACTTT. This translates into CASSYSIRQGDFSPLHF.

In the case of this clonotype: This beta chain is a stray read from a library made for alpha chains; its abundance is not meaningful. The chain couples TRBV20-1 to TRBJ1-1; TRBD1 agrees at 9 bases. Looked up from germline, CDR1 is DFQATT and CDR2 is SNEGSKA (reference sequence). The CDR3 has 13 residues. The junction had 6 bases not matched to a gene; V was cut back by 5 bases and J by 5 bases. The CDR3 nucleotides are TGCAGTGCTCCCACAGGGGGCAGGACTGAAGCTTTCTTT. This encodes CSAPTGGRTEAFF.

Concerning this clonotype itself: In a library made to pick up alpha chains, this beta chain is a stray read with a size that means little. The rearrangement uses TRBV7-2 and TRBJ1-2, with 7 positions matching TRBD1. CDR1 is SGHTA, CDR2 FQGNSA, per germline. V was pared by 1 base and J by 8 bases, with 10 bases of the junction left unmatched. This CDR3 spans 15 amino acids. The CDR3 here is CASSLGQGRSEGYTF. CDR3 nucleotide sequence: TGTGCCAGCAGCTTAGGACAGGGACGTTCGGAGGGCTACACCTTC.